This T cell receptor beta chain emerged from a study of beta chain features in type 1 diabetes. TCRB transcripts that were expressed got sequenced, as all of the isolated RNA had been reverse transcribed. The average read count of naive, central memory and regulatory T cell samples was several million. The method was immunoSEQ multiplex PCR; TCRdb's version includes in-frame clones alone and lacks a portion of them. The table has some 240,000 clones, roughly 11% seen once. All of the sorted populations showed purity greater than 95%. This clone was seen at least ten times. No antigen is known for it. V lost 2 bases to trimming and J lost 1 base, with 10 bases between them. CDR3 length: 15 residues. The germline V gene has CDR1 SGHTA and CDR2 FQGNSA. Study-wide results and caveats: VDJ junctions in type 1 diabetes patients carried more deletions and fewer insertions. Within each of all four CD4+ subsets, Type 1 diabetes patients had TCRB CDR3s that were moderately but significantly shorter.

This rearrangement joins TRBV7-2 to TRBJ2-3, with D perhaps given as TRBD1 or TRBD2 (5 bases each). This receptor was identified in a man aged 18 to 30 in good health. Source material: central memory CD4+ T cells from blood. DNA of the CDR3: TGTGCCAGCAGCTTATACGAGGGACGCACAGATACGCAGTATTTT. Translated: CASSLYEGRTDTQYF.